This T cell receptor beta chain was found in a study of low-dose radiotherapy and immunotherapy resistance in tumors. Alpha- and beta-chain coverage of first-strand cDNA came from TRAV- and TRBV-specific primers. Amplification, which lasted around 22 PCR cycles, used a constant-region primer and V-primer adapter to amplify TCRs. A single record per CDR3 protein comes from TCRdb applying MiXCR to the reads. The sample consists of about 82,000 distinct CDR3 sequences, over 15% of them appearing once. The sample holds many counts of this clonotype. Germline CDR1 reads DFQATT; CDR2 reads SNEGSKA (reference sequence). The length of the CDR3 is 15 residues. Trimming removed 6 bases from V and 0 bases from J, with 15 bases in between. Sample time point: before trial treatment.

Specimen: PBMCs, collected before treatment. The sequence was obtained from a male donor with prostate cancer. The V gene is TRBV20-1, the J gene TRBJ1-5, with a weak D call TRBD1 (6 bases). CDR3 residues: CSATTGRASNQPQHF. For the CDR3, the DNA is TGCAGTGCGACTACAGGGCGGGCTAGCAATCAGCCCCAGCATTTT.